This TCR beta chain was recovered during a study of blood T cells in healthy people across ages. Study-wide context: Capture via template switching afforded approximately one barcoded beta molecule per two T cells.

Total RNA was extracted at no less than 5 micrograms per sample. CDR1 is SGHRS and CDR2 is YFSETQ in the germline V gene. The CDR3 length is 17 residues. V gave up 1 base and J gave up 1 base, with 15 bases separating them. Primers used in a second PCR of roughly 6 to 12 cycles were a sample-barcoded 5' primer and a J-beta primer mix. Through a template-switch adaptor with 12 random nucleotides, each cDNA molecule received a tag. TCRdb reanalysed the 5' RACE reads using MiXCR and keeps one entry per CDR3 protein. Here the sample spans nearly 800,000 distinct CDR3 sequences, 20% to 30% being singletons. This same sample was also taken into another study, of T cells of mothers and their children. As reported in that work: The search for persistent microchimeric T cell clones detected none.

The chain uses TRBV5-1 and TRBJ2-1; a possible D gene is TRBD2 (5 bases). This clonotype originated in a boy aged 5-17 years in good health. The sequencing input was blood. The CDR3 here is CASSLSLLRASYNEQFF. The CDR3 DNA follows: TGCGCCAGCAGCTTGTCCCTGCTGAGGGCGTCCTACAATGAGCAGTTCTTC.